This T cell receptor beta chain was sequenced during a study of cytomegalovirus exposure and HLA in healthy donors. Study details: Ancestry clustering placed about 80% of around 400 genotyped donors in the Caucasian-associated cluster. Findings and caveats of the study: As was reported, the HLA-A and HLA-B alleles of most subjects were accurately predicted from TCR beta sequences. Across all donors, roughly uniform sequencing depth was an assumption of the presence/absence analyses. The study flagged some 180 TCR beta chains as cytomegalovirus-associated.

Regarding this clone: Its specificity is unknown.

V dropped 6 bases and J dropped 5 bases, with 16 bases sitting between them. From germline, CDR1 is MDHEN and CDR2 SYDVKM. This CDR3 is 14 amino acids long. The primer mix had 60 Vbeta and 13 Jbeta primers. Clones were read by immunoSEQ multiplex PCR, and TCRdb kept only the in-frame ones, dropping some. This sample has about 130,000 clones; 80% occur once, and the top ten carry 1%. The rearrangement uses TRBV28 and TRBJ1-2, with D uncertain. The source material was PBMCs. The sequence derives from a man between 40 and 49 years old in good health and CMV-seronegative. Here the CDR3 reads CASRTELDKYGYTF. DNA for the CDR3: TGTGCCAGCAGGACCGAACTTGACAAGTATGGCTACACCTTC.